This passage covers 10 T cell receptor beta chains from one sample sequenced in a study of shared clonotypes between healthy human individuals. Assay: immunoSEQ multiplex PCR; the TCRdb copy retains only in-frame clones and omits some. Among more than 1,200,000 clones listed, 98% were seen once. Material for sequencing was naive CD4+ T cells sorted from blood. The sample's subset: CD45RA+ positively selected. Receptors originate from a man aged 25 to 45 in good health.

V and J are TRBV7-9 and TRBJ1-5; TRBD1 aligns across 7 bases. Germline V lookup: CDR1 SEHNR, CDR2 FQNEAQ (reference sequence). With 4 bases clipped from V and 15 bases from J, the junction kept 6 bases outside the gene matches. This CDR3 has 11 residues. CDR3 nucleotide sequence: TGTGCCAGCAGCTCCGGACAGGTCGTGCATTTT. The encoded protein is CASSSGQVVHF. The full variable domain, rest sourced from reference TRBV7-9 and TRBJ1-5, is DTGVSQNPRHKITKRGQNVTFRCDPISEHNRLYWYRQTLGQGPEFLTYFQNEAQLEKSRLLSDRFSAERPKGSFSTLEIQRTEQGDSAMYLCASSSGQVVHFGDGTRLSIL.

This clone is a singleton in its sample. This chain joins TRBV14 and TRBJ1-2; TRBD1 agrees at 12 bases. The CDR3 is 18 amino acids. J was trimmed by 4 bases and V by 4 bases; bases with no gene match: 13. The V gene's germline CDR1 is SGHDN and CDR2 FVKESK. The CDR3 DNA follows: TGTGCCAGCAGCCTTACGGGACAGGGGGCGCCGGGTGGCTATGGCTACACCTTC. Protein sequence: CASSLTGQGAPGGYGYTF. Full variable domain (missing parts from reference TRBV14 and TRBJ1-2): EAGVTQFPSHSVIEKGQTVTLRCDPISGHDNLYWYRRVMGKEIKFLLHFVKESKQDESGMPNNRFLAERTGGTYSTLKVQPAELEDSGVYFCASSLTGQGAPGGYGYTFGSGTRLTVV.

The CDR3 DNA reads TGTGCCAGCAGTTTACTGGGACTAGCGGTTCATTACTACGAGCAGTACTTC. It yields the protein CASSLLGLAVHYYEQYF. The V call is TRBV28, the J call TRBJ2-7; 11 positions match TRBD2. The CDR3 spans 17 residues. CDR1 MDHEN and CDR2 SYDVKM come from the germline V gene. Unmatched junction bases numbered 9, after V lost 2 bases and J lost 3 bases. The whole variable domain, filled in from reference TRBV28 and TRBJ2-7, reads DVKVTQSSRYLVKRTGEKVFLECVQDMDHENMFWYRQDPGLGLRLIYFSYDVKMKEKGDIPEGYSVSREKKERFSLILESASTNQTSMYLCASSLLGLAVHYYEQYFGPGTRLTVT.

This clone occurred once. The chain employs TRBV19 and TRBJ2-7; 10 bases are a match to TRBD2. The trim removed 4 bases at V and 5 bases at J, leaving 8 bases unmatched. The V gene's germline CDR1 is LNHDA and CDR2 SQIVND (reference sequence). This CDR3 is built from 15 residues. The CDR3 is CASSTLAGAAHEQYF. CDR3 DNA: TGTGCCAGTAGTACTCTAGCGGGAGCGGCCCACGAGCAGTACTTC. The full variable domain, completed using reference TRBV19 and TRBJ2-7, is DGGITQSPKYLFRKEGQNVTLSCEQNLNHDAMYWYRQDPGQGLRLIYYSQIVNDFQKGDIAEGYSVSREKKESFPLTVTSAQKNPTAFYLCASSTLAGAAHEQYFGPGTRLTVT.

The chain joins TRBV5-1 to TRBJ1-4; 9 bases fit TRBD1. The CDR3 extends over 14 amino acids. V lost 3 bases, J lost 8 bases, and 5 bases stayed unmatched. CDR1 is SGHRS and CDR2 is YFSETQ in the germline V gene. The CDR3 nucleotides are TGCGCCAGCAGCTGGGACAGGGTAGACGAAAAACTGTTTTTT. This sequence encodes CASSWDRVDEKLFF.

CDR3 protein: CASSKGSSGVYQETQYF. The CDR3, as DNA: TGTGCCAGCAGCAAAGGGTCAAGCGGAGTGTACCAAGAGACCCAGTACTTC. This chain joins TRBV21-1 and TRBJ2-5; the table gives TRBD2 as D, unverified against the DNA. TRBV21-1 is given as a pseudogene. The CDR3 length is 17 residues.

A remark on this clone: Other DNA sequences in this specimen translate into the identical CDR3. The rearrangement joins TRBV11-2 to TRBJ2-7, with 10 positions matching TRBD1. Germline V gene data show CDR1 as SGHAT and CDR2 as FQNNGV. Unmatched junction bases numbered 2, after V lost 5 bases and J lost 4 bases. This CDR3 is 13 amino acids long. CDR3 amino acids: CASSRDRGYEQYF. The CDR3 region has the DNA TGTGCCAGCAGCAGGGACAGGGGTTACGAGCAGTACTTC. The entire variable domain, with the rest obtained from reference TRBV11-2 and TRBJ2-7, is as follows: EAGVAQSPRYKIIEKRQSVAFWCNPISGHATLYWYQQILGQGPKLLIQFQNNGVVDDSQLPKDRFSAERLKGVDSTLKIQPAKLEDSAVYLCASSRDRGYEQYFGPGTRLTVT.

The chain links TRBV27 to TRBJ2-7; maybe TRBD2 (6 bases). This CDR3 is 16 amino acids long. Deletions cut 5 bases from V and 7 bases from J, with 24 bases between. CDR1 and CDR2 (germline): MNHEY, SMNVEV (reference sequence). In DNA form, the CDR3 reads TGTGCCAGCAGTCGGGACTCCGGGACTCGGGGCCGGGAGCAGTACTTC. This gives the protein CASSRDSGTRGREQYF.

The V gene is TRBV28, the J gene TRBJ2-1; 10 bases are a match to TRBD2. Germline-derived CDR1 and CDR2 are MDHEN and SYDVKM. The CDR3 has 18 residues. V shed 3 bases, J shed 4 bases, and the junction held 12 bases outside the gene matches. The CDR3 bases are TGTGCCAGCAGTTTCCCCAGTAGTAGCGGGAGGATTTACAATGAGCAGTTCTTC. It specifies CASSFPSSSGRIYNEQFF.

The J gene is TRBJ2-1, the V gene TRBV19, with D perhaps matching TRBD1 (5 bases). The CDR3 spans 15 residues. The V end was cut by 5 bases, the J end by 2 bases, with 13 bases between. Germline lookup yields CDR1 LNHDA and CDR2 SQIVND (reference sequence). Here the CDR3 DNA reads TGTGCCAGTAGTCCTGACGACAGCCCCTACAATGAGCAGTTCTTC. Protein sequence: CASSPDDSPYNEQFF.